This is a list of T cell receptor beta chains from one sample in a study of blood T cells in healthy people across ages. TCRdb passed the 5' RACE reads through MiXCR, listing each CDR3 protein once. The sample carries about 1,800,000 distinct CDR3 sequences, over 25% recorded once. The sequencing input was blood. The receptors derive from a woman aged 30 to 39 in good health. Both conserved end residues are part of each CDR3. D genes are given only for firm matches. For some rows the clone size is stated as once, few or many, or as a class when expanded; others skip it.

V: TRBV4-1
D: -
size: few
J: TRBJ2-1
DNA: TGCGCCAGCAGCCAAGATCACTCGAGCGAATCCTACAATGAGCAGTTCTTC
CDR3: CASSQDHSSESYNEQFF

V: TRBV15
D: TRBD2
size: many
J: TRBJ2-5
DNA: TGTGCCACCAGCAAGTCGGCGGGAGGGCTGAAGACCCAGTACTTC
CDR3: CATSKSAGGLKTQYF

V: TRBV15
D: TRBD2
size: many
J: TRBJ2-7
DNA: TGTGCCACCAGCAACCCACTAGCGGGAGCCTACGAGCAGTACTTC
CDR3: CATSNPLAGAYEQYF

V: TRBV20-1
D: TRBD1
size: many
J: TRBJ2-1
DNA: TGCAGTGCTAGAAGGGGCGGGACAGGGGAGACCAATGAGCAGTTCTTC
CDR3: CSARRGGTGETNEQFF

V: TRBV6-6
D: -
size: -
J: TRBJ2-7
DNA: TGTGCCAGCAGCTACAGGTCCCACGAGCAGTACTTC
CDR3: CASSYRSHEQYF

V: TRBV5-1
D: -
size: few
J: TRBJ1-2
DNA: TGCGCCAGCAGGGCCCAGGAAGGCTACACCTTC
CDR3: CASRAQEGYTF

V: TRBV7-9
D: -
size: few
J: TRBJ2-1
DNA: TGTGCCAGCAGCTTGGGAGGAGGGAGGCAGTTCTTC
CDR3: CASSLGGGRQFF

V: TRBV20-1
D: -
size: -
J: TRBJ1-2
DNA: TGCAGTGCTAACAGGGGCTACACCTTC
CDR3: CSANRGYTF

V: TRBV20-1
D: -
size: few
J: TRBJ2-5
DNA: TGCAGTGCTAACCCGGGATCCCAAGAGACCCAGTACTTC
CDR3: CSANPGSQETQYF

V: TRBV29-1
D: -
size: many
J: TRBJ1-1
DNA: TGCAGCGTTGTAGGGGCGGACACTGAAGCTTTCTTT
CDR3: CSVVGADTEAFF

V: TRBV7-2
D: -
size: few
J: TRBJ1-5
DNA: TGTGCCAGCACCCAGGGTAATCAGCCCCAGCATTTT
CDR3: CASTQGNQPQHF

V: TRBV29-1
D: TRBD2
size: few
J: TRBJ2-3
DNA: TGCAGCGCATCAGGACTAGCGGGGGGGCTCACAGATACGCAGTATTTT
CDR3: CSASGLAGGLTDTQYF

V: TRBV7-9
D: -
size: -
J: TRBJ2-7
DNA: TGTGCCAGCAGCTCTCCCGGGGCTAGCATTGCCGAGCAGTACTTC
CDR3: CASSSPGASIAEQYF

V: TRBV5-1
D: -
size: few
J: TRBJ1-6
DNA: TGCGCCAGCAGCTTGGATTCCGGGCATAATTCACCCCTCCACTTT
CDR3: CASSLDSGHNSPLHF

V: TRBV20-1
D: TRBD2
size: few
J: TRBJ2-1
DNA: TGCAGTGCTAGACCGGGAGGACTGCAGTTCTTC
CDR3: CSARPGGLQFF

V: TRBV6-1
D: -
size: once
J: TRBJ2-7
DNA: TGTGCCAGCGGGCTGGGGGTATTAGGGGATACGTATCCCTACGAGCAGTACTTC
CDR3: CASGLGVLGDTYPYEQYF